This TCR beta chain comes out of a study of memory CD4+ T cells and cytomegalovirus serostatus. Whole-study context: Of the healthy Belgian adults, several were CMV seropositive and 20 to 30 seronegative.

Measured with immunoSEQ multiplex PCR; TCRdb has only the in-frame clones, and not every one. The profile shows tens of thousands of clones, about 80% of them singletons. Single viable CD3+CD4+CD8-CD45RO+ cells were sorted as the memory CD4+ T cells. Total CD4+ T cells were enriched by CD4 positive selection. The CDR3 has 12 residues. V dropped 3 bases and J dropped 6 bases, with 9 bases sitting between them. Looked up from germline, CDR1 is LNHDA and CDR2 is SQIVND (reference sequence). Study observations and caveats: CD4+ memory repertoires contained about 40% of the roughly 150 reported CMV TCRbeta sequences.

Details on this clone: What it recognizes is unknown.

Material for sequencing was memory CD4+ T cells from blood. V and J are TRBV19 and TRBJ2-7; D is unclear. The receptor's source is an adult in good health and CMV-seronegative. Some clones in this sample may be carry-over from other donors' samples. The CDR3, as DNA: TGTGCCAGTAGTATGGATGTCGGCGAGCAGTACTTC. The encoded protein is CASSMDVGEQYF.